What follows are 18 T cell receptor beta chains derived from one specimen sequenced in a study of T cells in localized non-small cell lung cancer. Only in-frame clones appear in the TCRdb table, and some are missing; sequencing was by immunoSEQ multiplex PCR. The table lists tens of thousands of clones, around 86% of them singletons. Sequenced here: peripheral blood, sampled before any cancer treatment. The receptors were sampled from a woman aged 35-75 years with stage I lung adenocarcinoma.

This chain uses TRBV10-2 with TRBJ1-1; TRBD1 matches at 8 bases. V was clipped by 6 bases and J by 3 bases; unmatched bases: 0. Germline V lookup: CDR1 WSHSY, CDR2 SAAADI. The CDR3 consists of 12 residues. The CDR3 bases are TGCGCCAGCAGACAGGGGGACACTGAAGCTTTCTTT. This gives the protein CASRQGDTEAFF.

A few counts support this clone. The V gene is TRBV5-4, the J gene TRBJ1-5; D is possibly TRBD1 (5 bases). The length of the CDR3 is 16 residues. The V gene's germline CDR1 is SGHNT and CDR2 YYREEE (reference sequence). V was pared by 4 bases and J by 1 base, with 15 bases between. CDR3 protein: CASSSQGGTSNQPQHF. In nucleotides, the CDR3 is TGTGCCAGCAGCAGCCAGGGTGGTACAAGCAATCAGCCCCAGCATTTT. Looking up the rest from reference TRBV5-4 and TRBJ1-5 gives the full variable domain: ETGVTQSPTHLIKTRGQQVTLRCSSQSGHNTVSWYQQALGQGPQFIFQYYREEENGRGNFPPRFSGLQFPNYSSELNVNALELDDSALYLCASSSQGGTSNQPQHFGDGTRLSIL.

The chain carries TRBV11-2 and TRBJ2-1; D possibly corresponds to TRBD1 (5 bases). Germline-derived CDR1 and CDR2 are SGHAT and FQNNGV. CDR3 size: 14 residues. Trimming removed 5 bases at V and 7 bases at J, with 15 bases between. For the CDR3, the DNA is TGTGCCAGCAGCCTCCTCCGGACACGGAATGAGCAGTTCTTC. This codes for CASSLLRTRNEQFF. The variable domain in full, completed from reference TRBV11-2 and TRBJ2-1, reads EAGVAQSPRYKIIEKRQSVAFWCNPISGHATLYWYQQILGQGPKLLIQFQNNGVVDDSQLPKDRFSAERLKGVDSTLKIQPAKLEDSAVYLCASSLLRTRNEQFFGPGTRLTVL.

The V gene is TRBV19, the J gene TRBJ2-7; TRBD2 aligns across 8 bases. CDR3 length: 15 amino acids. Trimming cost V 4 bases and J 7 bases; bases outside gene matches: 12. Germline V gene data show CDR1 as LNHDA and CDR2 as SQIVND (reference sequence). CDR3 region: CASSSNAGGTGEQYF. The CDR3 nucleotides read TGTGCCAGTAGTAGCAATGCGGGGGGTACGGGAGAGCAGTACTTC.

There are a few counts of this clone. V and J are TRBV23-1 and TRBJ1-2; perhaps TRBD1 as D (5 bases). TRBV23-1 is an open reading frame whose function is uncertain. Trimming left V 3 bases short and J 1 base short, with 12 bases between. CDR3 length equals 15 residues. CDR3 sequence (DNA): TGCGCCAGCAGTCAGGGGGGGTACCTTAACTATGGCTACACCTTC. This encodes CASSQGGYLNYGYTF.

The rearrangement uses TRBV14 and TRBJ1-1, with D maybe TRBD1 (6 bases). The ends were cut back, 0 bases at V and 0 bases at J, with 14 bases in the middle. The germline V gene encodes CDR1 SGHDN and CDR2 FVKESK. The CDR3 runs 17 residues. The DNA for the CDR3 is TGTGCCAGCAGCCAAGATCGGGACACCTCCATGAACACTGAAGCTTTCTTT. It translates to CASSQDRDTSMNTEAFF.

The chain links TRBV5-1 to TRBJ1-1; D is possibly TRBD1 (6 bases). V lost 6 bases, J lost 2 bases, and 14 bases lay in between. This CDR3 has 14 residues. The germline gives CDR1 SGHRS, CDR2 YFSETQ. The CDR3 DNA sequence: TGCGCCAGCACGGGACCCGGGACAAACACTGAAGCTTTCTTT. Amino acid sequence: CASTGPGTNTEAFF.

V usage is TRBV2 and J usage is TRBJ1-6; D unclear. The CDR3 totals 15 residues. The germline CDR1 and CDR2 sequences are SNHLY and FYNNEI. Trimming shortened V by 5 bases and J by 0 bases, and 8 bases separated the two germline ends. CDR3 sequence: CASSSSTSYNSPLHF. The CDR3 coding sequence is TGTGCCAGCAGTTCCAGTACCTCCTATAATTCACCCCTCCACTTT.

The V gene is TRBV19, the J gene TRBJ2-7; TRBD1 agrees at 9 bases. The CDR3 extends over 14 amino acids. The germline gives CDR1 LNHDA, CDR2 SQIVND (reference sequence). V trimming: 5 bases; J trimming: 3 bases; junction bases outside the gene matches: 5. The CDR3 bases are TGTGCCAGTAGTTTAGGGACAGGGAGCTACGAGCAGTACTTC. It encodes CASSLGTGSYEQYF.

This chain links TRBV6-6 with TRBJ1-1, with D tentatively TRBD1 (6 bases). The CDR3 is made up of 13 amino acids. Germline V gene data show CDR1 as MNHNY and CDR2 as SVGAGI (reference sequence). Between the trimmed V and J ends, which lost 4 bases and 4 bases, there was a span of 10 bases. The CDR3 loop is CASSWEGGTEAFF. Written as DNA, the CDR3 is TGTGCCAGCAGTTGGGAAGGGGGCACTGAAGCTTTCTTT.

The chain uses TRBV7-2 and TRBJ1-3, with D perhaps matching TRBD1 (5 bases). Trimming took 1 base from V and 4 from J, leaving 8 bases between them. The length of the CDR3 is 14 residues. Germline CDR1 is SGHTA and CDR2 is FQGNSA. CDR3 in DNA: TGTGCCAGCAGCTTAGATACAGGCGGAAACACCATATATTTT. It codes for CASSLDTGGNTIYF. Together with reference TRBV7-2 and TRBJ1-3, the CDR3 gives the full variable domain: GAGVSQSPSNKVTEKGKDVELRCDPISGHTALYWYRQSLGQGLEFLIYFQGNSAPDKSGLPSDRFSAERTGGSVSTLTIQRTQQEDSAVYLCASSLDTGGNTIYFGEGSWLTVV.

The rearrangement joins TRBV11-3 to TRBJ1-1, with D possibly TRBD1 on 5 matching bases. The CDR3 spans 13 residues. Germline V CDR1 and CDR2: SGHNT, YENEEA. Trimming cost V 3 bases and J 7 bases, with 12 bases left between them. In nucleotides, the CDR3 is TGTGCCAGCAGCTTCTTCAGGGAAAGTGAAGCTTTCTTT. Residues: CASSFFRESEAFF. The variable domain in full, completed from reference TRBV11-3 and TRBJ1-1, reads EAGVVQSPRYKIIEKKQPVAFWCNPISGHNTLYWYLQNLGQGPELLIRYENEEAVDDSQLPKDRFSAERLKGVDSTLKIQPAELGDSAVYLCASSFFRESEAFFGQGTRLTVV.

The rearrangement joins TRBV19 to TRBJ2-3; the D call may be TRBD1 or TRBD2 (5 bases each). V gave up 6 bases and J gave up 2 bases, with 18 bases separating them. This CDR3 contains 16 residues. Germline V gene sequence: CDR1 LNHDA, CDR2 SQIVND (reference sequence). In nucleotides, the CDR3 is TGTGCCAGTAGAAATCGGGGCCACACATCCACAGATACGCAGTATTTT. It is translated as CASRNRGHTSTDTQYF.

This clone came up once. The V gene is TRBV7-2, the J gene TRBJ2-4, with D perhaps TRBD2 (5 bases). The CDR3 runs to 14 residues. The V gene's germline CDR1 is SGHTA and CDR2 FQGNSA. Trimming pared 5 bases from V and 7 bases from J, leaving 15 bases between. CDR3 bases: TGTGCCAGCAGCCGTCCGGGATCCGTGAACATTCAGTACTTC. Protein sequence: CASSRPGSVNIQYF.

The CDR3 protein is CAISEGYEQYF. The CDR3 coding sequence is TGTGCCATCAGCGAGGGGTACGAGCAGTACTTC. The chain joins TRBV10-3 to TRBJ2-7; D is possibly TRBD1 or TRBD2 (5 bases each). Germline V CDR1 and CDR2: ENHRY, SYGVKD. V was shortened by 6 bases and J by 4 bases, with 7 bases between the two germline ends. CDR3 length equals 11 residues.

V gene TRBV5-6 combines with J gene TRBJ1-1; maybe TRBD1 (5 bases). Trimming left V 6 bases short and J 3 bases short, with 15 bases between. The CDR3 sequence is 14 residues long. The germline V gene has CDR1 SGHDT and CDR2 YYEEEE. The CDR3 DNA reads TGTGCCAGCACCTCTCGGAGGGGAGACACTGAAGCTTTCTTT. Translating gives CASTSRRGDTEAFF.

The V gene is TRBV29-1, the J gene TRBJ2-5; D gene ambiguous. Germline CDR1 is SQVTM and CDR2 is ANQGSEA. The CDR3 is 11 residues long. Trimming pared 4 bases from V and 6 bases from J, leaving 9 bases between. The CDR3 loop is CSVGGKQTQYF. The CDR3 DNA is TGCAGCGTTGGTGGGAAACAGACCCAGTACTTC.

This chain uses TRBV2 with TRBJ2-2; 8 bases align to TRBD2. V was pared by 2 bases and J by 4 bases, with 6 bases of the junction left unmatched. This CDR3 comprises 16 residues. Per the germline V gene, CDR1 is SNHLY and CDR2 is FYNNEI. The CDR3 coding sequence is TGTGCCAGCAGTGAATTGCTAGCGGGTAGCACCGGGGAGCTGTTTTTT. It is translated as CASSELLAGSTGELFF.